This T cell receptor beta chain appears in the sequencing data of a study of molecular identifiers for immune sequencing clone quantification. Whole-study results and caveats: Whereas naive cells kept under 1% of molecules in clones above 20 RNA copies, such clones held over 97% in effectors. Underestimated sizes of highly expanded clones could result from identical TCR molecules that share a barcode.

For bulk TCR libraries, previously described methods and listed TCR primers were used. MiXCR, applied by TCRdb to the PCR reads, yields one record per CDR3 protein. The sample has 60,000 to 80,000 distinct CDR3 sequences, less than 20% seen once; the top ten hold 1.5% to 1.7%. Naive CD8 T cells underwent sorting with the CD8+CD4-CCR7+CD45RA+ definition. V lost 5 bases, J lost 10 bases, and 12 bases lay in between. Germline CDR1 MDHEN, CDR2 SYDVKM. The CDR3 runs 13 residues. This clonotype showed up many times. Its antigen is as yet unknown. Material for sequencing was naive CD8+ T cells from blood, with Jurkat cell RNA spiked in. Specified subset: FACS-sorted CD8+CD4-CCR7+CD45RA+ naive T cells. This TCR derives from a human donor in good health. Some libraries in this study had Jurkat cell RNA spiked in. The V gene is TRBV28, the J gene TRBJ1-6; possible D gene TRBD1, 6 bases. CDR3 loop: CASSVQGFSPLHF. CDR3 DNA: TGTGCCAGCAGTGTCCAGGGGTTCTCACCCCTCCACTTT.